The 28 T cell receptor beta chains listed next were all sequenced from one sample in a study of blood T cells in healthy people across ages. PCR was performed a second time for about 7 to 12 cycles using a sample-barcoded 5' primer and a J-beta primer mix. TCRdb independently ran MiXCR on the 5' RACE reads; one entry per CDR3 protein. Seen here are 650,000 to 700,000 distinct CDR3 sequences, less than 40% observed once, and the top ten hold 15% to 17%. Sequenced material: blood. The receptors originated from a woman of 80 years or more in good health.

As for this clonotype: Since a much larger clone is just one base distant, this may be a read error. V is TRBV7-3 and J is TRBJ2-3; 12 bases align to TRBD2. V shed 5 bases and J 6 bases; nucleotides not matched to a gene: 6. Germline V gene lookup returns CDR1 SGHTA and CDR2 FQGTGA. The CDR3 is 15 amino acids. The CDR3: CASSPGLAGMDTQYF. In nucleotides, the CDR3 is TGTGCCAGCAGCCCAGGACTAGCGGGGATGGATACGCAGTATTTT.

This clonotype has more than one count but fewer than ten. The rearrangement joins TRBV20-1 to TRBJ1-2; no reliable D call. Germline loops: CDR1 DFQATT, CDR2 SNEGSKA (reference sequence). Trimming removed 6 bases at V and 4 bases at J, with 18 bases between. The CDR3 contains 14 residues. CDR3 residues: CSANGRESLYGYTF. DNA for the CDR3: TGCAGTGCCAACGGGAGGGAATCCCTCTATGGCTACACCTTC.

The CDR3 DNA follows: TGTGCCAGCAGCTTAGGCCCAGGCTTCTTGGTTCAAGAGACCCAGTACTTC. Protein: CASSLGPGFLVQETQYF. This chain uses TRBV11-3 with TRBJ2-7; D not resolved. The DNA end is more similar to TRBJ2-5, so the J call may be wrong. The CDR3 runs to 17 residues. Germline V gene data show CDR1 as SGHNT and CDR2 as YENEEA.

A remark on this clonotype: One base away lies a much larger clone, so this may be a sequencing read error. The chain couples TRBV20-1 to TRBJ1-4; 7 positions match TRBD1. Germline V lookup: CDR1 DFQATT, CDR2 SNEGSKA (reference sequence). V dropped 1 base and J dropped 7; count of bases not matched to a gene: 6. The CDR3 extends over 14 amino acids. CDR3 DNA: TGCAGTGCTAGAGGTGACAGGGCTAGTGAAAAACTGTTTTTT. This gives the protein CSARGDRASEKLFF.

V gene TRBV7-8 combines with J gene TRBJ1-4, with TRBD1 matching 7 bases. The CDR3 has 15 residues. Trimming removed 5 bases from V and 7 bases from J; junction bases left unmatched: 10. Germline V lookup: CDR1 SGHVS, CDR2 FQNEAQ. The CDR3 spells CASSTETGFGEKLFF. CDR3 nucleotides: TGTGCCAGCAGCACCGAGACAGGGTTCGGTGAAAAACTGTTTTTT. The variable domain in full, completed from reference TRBV7-8 and TRBJ1-4, reads GAGVSQSPRYKVAKRGQDVALRCDPISGHVSLFWYQQALGQGPEFLTYFQNEAQLDKSGLPSDRFFAERPEGSVSTLKIQRTQQEDSAVYLCASSTETGFGEKLFFGSGTQLSVL.

The chain uses TRBV29-1 and TRBJ1-1, with D maybe TRBD1 (6 bases). CDR1 SQVTM and CDR2 ANQGSEA come from the germline V gene. The CDR3 is 14 residues long. The V and J ends lost 5 bases and 5 bases respectively, with 18 bases between them. This CDR3 reads CSVSGELGPTEAFF. CDR3 coding DNA: TGCAGCGTTTCAGGGGAATTGGGGCCGACTGAAGCTTTCTTT.

The chain carries TRBV9 and TRBJ1-3; D is unclear. The V end lost 0 bases, the J end lost 9 bases, and 13 bases lay between the germline ends. This CDR3 comprises 14 residues. Per the germline V gene, CDR1 is SGDLS and CDR2 is YYNGEE. The CDR3 DNA is TGTGCCAGCAGCGTAGACCCGGGATCGGCCACCATATATTTT. This encodes CASSVDPGSATIYF.

With respect to this clonotype: A single base separates this from a much larger clone, so it may be a read error. The V gene is TRBV5-1, the J gene TRBJ2-3; D not certain. The CDR3 has 17 amino acids. Germline assignment: CDR1 SGHRS and CDR2 YFSETQ. Between the trimmed V and J ends, which lost 4 bases and 5 bases, there was a span of 23 bases. Written as DNA, the CDR3 is TGCGCCAGCAGCCCCGACGTCGGCGCTACAAACATAGATACGCAGTATTTT. Its translation: CASSPDVGATNIDTQYF.

This clonotype occurred many times. This chain joins TRBV7-3 and TRBJ2-1; 7 nucleotides agree with TRBD1. CDR1 is SGHTA, CDR2 FQGTGA, per germline. V gave up 0 bases and J gave up 6 bases; unmatched junction bases: 5. The CDR3 is 15 residues long. Here the CDR3 DNA reads TGTGCCAGCAGCTTAACCCCAAAGGGGGCCAATGAGCAGTTCTTC. Translating it yields CASSLTPKGANEQFF.

Remarks on this clonotype: Being one base from a much bigger clone, this may be a read error. V is TRBV7-6 and J is TRBJ2-5; D not resolved. Trimming took 5 bases from V and 11 from J, leaving 18 bases between them. CDR1 is SGHVS and CDR2 is FNYEAQ in the germline V gene. The CDR3 covers 13 residues. CDR3 sequence reads: CASSETLSNEQYF. The CDR3 nucleotides read TGTGCCAGCAGCGAGACCCTAAGTAATGAGCAGTACTTC.

The chain combines TRBV2 with TRBJ1-4, with D uncertain. From germline, CDR1 is SNHLY and CDR2 FYNNEI. There are 14 residues in the CDR3. Deletions cut 4 bases from V and 8 bases from J, with 14 bases between. For the CDR3, the DNA is TGTGCCAGCAGTGTCAACCAACGTAAGGAAAAACTGTTTTTT. It specifies CASSVNQRKEKLFF.

This clonotype was detected ten times or more. The J gene is TRBJ1-6, the V gene TRBV10-3; 7 bases are a match to TRBD1. The germline CDR1 and CDR2 sequences are ENHRY and SYGVKD. The V segment lost 9 bases and the J segment 10 bases; nucleotides outside the gene matches: 6. There are 12 residues in the CDR3. The CDR3 DNA reads as TGTGCCATGGGCGCAGGGGGGTCACCCCTCCACTTT. Amino acids: CAMGAGGSPLHF.

The chain employs TRBV5-5 and TRBJ1-3, with D perhaps matching TRBD1 (5 bases). This CDR3 region has 15 residues. V was trimmed by 4 bases and J by 2 bases, leaving 13 bases between them. Germline V gene lookup returns CDR1 SGHKS and CDR2 YYEKEE (reference sequence). The CDR3 DNA follows: TGTGCCAGCAGCCCCGGGGCTCAGCCTGGAAACACCATATATTTT. As protein: CASSPGAQPGNTIYF.

The chain combines TRBV20-1 with TRBJ1-2; maybe TRBD1 (6 bases). Germline assignment: CDR1 DFQATT and CDR2 SNEGSKA (reference sequence). The CDR3 spans 13 residues. Trimming took off 5 bases at V and 4 bases at J, with 14 bases between the two ends. The CDR3 DNA is TGCAGTGCTCAAACAGGGCTGGGCTATGGCTACACCTTC. Translating gives CSAQTGLGYGYTF.

This clonotype was seen repeatedly, ten times or more. The J gene is TRBJ1-6, the V gene TRBV12-3 or TRBV12-4; D ambiguous. V was cut by 7 bases and J by 6 bases, with 7 bases left in between. The CDR3 covers 12 residues. The CDR3 sequence: CASNLLNSPLHF. The CDR3 DNA is TGTGCCAGCAACCTTCTTAATTCACCCCTCCACTTT.

This clonotype was counted between two and nine times. The chain is built from TRBV5-1 and TRBJ2-3, with TRBD2 as a possible D gene (6 bases). Deletions cut 4 bases from V and 6 bases from J, with 9 bases between. CDR3 size: 12 residues. Germline CDR1 SGHRS, CDR2 YFSETQ. CDR3 in amino acids: CASSIREDTQYF. The CDR3 DNA follows: TGCGCCAGCAGCATCCGGGAGGATACGCAGTATTTT.

The chain employs TRBV30 and TRBJ1-5, with a tentative D call TRBD1 (5 bases). With 2 bases removed from V and 2 bases from J, the gap between germline ends came to 10 bases. Looked up from germline, CDR1 is GTSNPN and CDR2 is SVGIG (reference sequence). The CDR3 is made up of 14 amino acids. This chain's CDR3 is CAWSIDSGNQPQHF. CDR3 nucleotide sequence: TGTGCCTGGAGTATCGACAGTGGCAATCAGCCCCAGCATTTT.

This clonotype has a count of ten or more. CDR3 sequence: CASSFSNTEAFF. As DNA, the CDR3 is TGTGCCAGCAGCTTTAGTAACACTGAAGCTTTCTTT. The chain has TRBV7-9 and TRBJ1-1; D is unclear. Deletions cut 3 bases from V and 2 bases from J, with 4 bases between. This CDR3 is built from 12 residues. CDR1 is SEHNR, CDR2 FQNEAQ, per germline (reference sequence).

This sequence joins TRBV10-2 and TRBJ2-1, with a possible D match to TRBD2 (6 bases). Germline assignment: CDR1 WSHSY and CDR2 SAAADI. CDR3 length: 13 residues. V gave up 7 bases and J gave up 9 bases, with 16 bases separating them. CDR3 loop: CASIEGGGSEQFF. In DNA, the CDR3 is TGCGCCAGCATAGAAGGTGGAGGGTCTGAGCAGTTCTTC.

At least ten counts were recorded for this clonotype. The V call is TRBV29-1, the J call TRBJ1-6; D remains ambiguous. Germline V gene lookup returns CDR1 SQVTM and CDR2 ANQGSEA. Trimming cost V 6 bases and J 7 bases, with 13 bases left between them. The CDR3 length is 13 residues. The CDR3 DNA sequence: TGCAGCGTCTTCGAGGGCGGGAATTCACCCCTCCACTTT. Translating it yields CSVFEGGNSPLHF.

The rearrangement joins TRBV4-1 to TRBJ2-7; 9 bases fit TRBD1. Germline CDR1 MGHRA, CDR2 YSYEKL. Unmatched junction bases numbered 2, after V lost 0 bases and J lost 2 bases. The CDR3 totals 15 residues. CDR3 DNA: TGCGCCAGCAGCCAAGAGGGACAGGGTACCTACGAGCAGTACTTC. Translation gives CASSQEGQGTYEQYF.

To note about this clonotype: This may be a read error: a much more frequent sequence differs by one nucleotide. This rearrangement joins TRBV11-3 to TRBJ2-5; D is unclear. Trimming took 5 bases from V and 11 from J, leaving 12 bases between them. The CDR3 totals 11 residues. Germline V lookup: CDR1 SGHNT, CDR2 YENEEA. CDR3 protein: CASSSTNEQYF. Written as DNA, the CDR3 is TGTGCCAGCAGCAGTACCAATGAGCAGTACTTC.

This clonotype turned up a few times. The gene calls are TRBV29-1 and TRBJ2-3; D call uncertain. Trimming stripped 7 bases from V and 4 bases from J, with 3 bases between. The CDR3 consists of 9 residues. Per the germline V gene, CDR1 is SQVTM and CDR2 is ANQGSEA. CDR3 nucleotide sequence: TGCAGCGAATCAGATACGCAGTATTTT. Its protein is CSESDTQYF.

The CDR3 sequence is CASSLSRNTIYF. The CDR3 bases are TGTGCCAGCAGCTTAAGTCGAAACACCATATATTTT. The gene calls are TRBV5-7 and TRBJ1-3, with D unresolved. TRBV5-7 is treated as an ORF (open reading frame) with a function not yet certain. CDR3 length: 12 residues. The germline V and J ends were trimmed by 2 bases and 5 bases, with 5 bases remaining between them.

V gene TRBV9 combines with J gene TRBJ2-7, with D perhaps given as TRBD1 or TRBD2 (5 bases each). Trimming shortened V by 6 bases and J by 5 bases, and 18 bases separated the two germline ends. This CDR3 spans 14 amino acids. Germline V gene data show CDR1 as SGDLS and CDR2 as YYNGEE. For the CDR3, the DNA is TGTGCCAGCAACGAGGGGAACACAGATCACGAGCAGTACTTC. Its translation: CASNEGNTDHEQYF.

This clonotype has a count of ten or more. V usage is TRBV7-3 and J usage is TRBJ2-7, with D maybe TRBD1 (5 bases). CDR3 length: 15 residues. Germline CDR1 SGHTA, CDR2 FQGTGA. The V gene lost 1 base and the J gene lost 0 bases, with 10 bases spanning the gap. This chain's CDR3 is CASSLIGDLSYEQYF. CDR3 in DNA: TGTGCCAGCAGCTTAATAGGGGATCTCTCCTACGAGCAGTACTTC.

This clonotype was seen more than once but under ten times. A read error may explain this, as a much larger clone is one base away. The genes are TRBV24-1 and TRBJ2-3; either TRBD1 or TRBD2 may fit D (5 bases each). CDR1 is KGHDR, CDR2 SFDVKD, per germline. The CDR3 runs 12 residues. In nucleotides, the CDR3 is TGTGCCGCCAGTGAGTGGGGGGATACGCAGTATTTT. Translating it yields CAASEWGDTQYF.

In its sample, this clonotype was seen a few times. This rearrangement joins TRBV2 to TRBJ2-1; 7 nucleotides match TRBD2. V lost 5 bases, J lost 5 bases, and 6 bases stayed unmatched. The CDR3 spans 14 residues. The germline gives CDR1 SNHLY, CDR2 FYNNEI. This CDR3 is CASSIPSGNNEQFF. Written as DNA, the CDR3 is TGTGCCAGCAGTATTCCTAGCGGCAACAATGAGCAGTTCTTC.